The TCR beta chain described here comes from a study of T-cell memory formation after mild COVID-19. Study-wide context: TCR clusters were mostly donor specific.

General study results and limits: In second-wave clones peaking day 37, SARS-CoV-2 specificity remained unconfirmed. The study detected some responding clones in pre-infection memory, suggesting cross-reactive memory joined.

In this sample, this clonotype turned up a few times. What it recognizes is unknown. TCR alpha and TCR beta cDNA libraries carrying sample barcodes and UMIs came from 5'RACE with constant-segment primers. Using its own MiXCR run on the 5' RACE reads, TCRdb lists one record per CDR3 protein. The sample includes 190,000 or so distinct CDR3 sequences, roughly a fifth of them seen just once. CDR1 is SEHNR and CDR2 is FQNEAQ in the germline V gene (reference sequence). V was cut by 10 bases and J by 5 bases, with 15 bases left in between. This CDR3 is built from 13 residues. The receptor was isolated from an adult woman who had mild COVID-19 (a few samples of this study predate the infection). Cell type and time point are not known. Sample: PBMCs or a T cell subset sorted from them (not recorded which). The chain links TRBV7-9 to TRBJ2-1; the D gene is possibly TRBD2 (5 bases). The DNA for the CDR3 is TGTGCCACGGGGAATACTATAAACAATGAGCAGTTCTTC. It yields the protein CATGNTINNEQFF.